Listed here are 3 T cell receptor beta chains from one sample, sequenced in a study of blood T cell repertoires in COVID-19. Here immunoSEQ multiplex PCR was the method, and the copy in TCRdb shows in-frame clones only, minus some. The top ten clones hold around 1.6% of a sample with 300,000 to 350,000 clones, around 89% of them seen once. Sample: peripheral blood. These receptors originate from a woman between 25 and 40 years old with COVID-19, enrolled during active disease.

The chain carries TRBV5-1 and TRBJ1-2; D is ambiguous. Germline lookup yields CDR1 SGHRS and CDR2 YFSETQ. The CDR3 totals 14 residues. V was shortened by 4 bases and J by 2 bases, with 12 bases between the two germline ends. The CDR3 reads CASSLARLNYGYTF. The CDR3 DNA reads TGCGCCAGCAGCCTAGCACGGTTAAACTATGGCTACACCTTC.

This clone was seen once. This rearrangement joins TRBV7-2 to TRBJ1-1; 7 bases fit TRBD1. V gave up 6 bases and J gave up 5 bases; unmatched junction bases: 9. The CDR3 has 14 amino acids. CDR1 is SGHTA and CDR2 is FQGNSA in the germline V gene. This CDR3 is CASRDKTGKTEAFF. The CDR3 DNA reads TGTGCCAGCAGAGATAAGACAGGGAAGACTGAAGCTTTCTTT.

The chain combines TRBV27 with TRBJ2-1; 15 bases fit TRBD2. Germline-derived CDR1 and CDR2 are MNHEY and SMNVEV (reference sequence). The V segment lost 7 bases and the J segment 6 bases; nucleotides outside the gene matches: 13. The CDR3 totals 18 residues. CDR3 amino acids: CASTVLGLAGGLLNEQFF. The CDR3, as DNA: TGTGCCAGCACCGTACTCGGACTAGCGGGGGGGCTGCTCAATGAGCAGTTCTTC.